This T cell receptor (beta chain) was sequenced in a study of T cell clusters in autoimmune cytopenias. Each sample's input was 250 ng genomic DNA, 40,000 or so genome equivalents. The CDR3 spans 13 residues. The germline gives CDR1 MNHEY, CDR2 SMNVEV (reference sequence). One tube held mixed TRB-A and TRB-B primer pools for touch-down PCR. TCRdb reprocessed the multiplex PCR reads and reports one entry per CDR3 protein, with no DNA. The repertoire table contains 3,900 or so distinct CDR3 sequences. Its frequency marks this clonotype as medium-sized. This chain connects TRBV27 to TRBJ2-3. This TCR derives from a human donor with an autoimmune cytopenia or autoimmune hepatitis (not recorded which). The specimen sequenced was peripheral blood. This chain's CDR3 is CASSLSRSDTQYF.